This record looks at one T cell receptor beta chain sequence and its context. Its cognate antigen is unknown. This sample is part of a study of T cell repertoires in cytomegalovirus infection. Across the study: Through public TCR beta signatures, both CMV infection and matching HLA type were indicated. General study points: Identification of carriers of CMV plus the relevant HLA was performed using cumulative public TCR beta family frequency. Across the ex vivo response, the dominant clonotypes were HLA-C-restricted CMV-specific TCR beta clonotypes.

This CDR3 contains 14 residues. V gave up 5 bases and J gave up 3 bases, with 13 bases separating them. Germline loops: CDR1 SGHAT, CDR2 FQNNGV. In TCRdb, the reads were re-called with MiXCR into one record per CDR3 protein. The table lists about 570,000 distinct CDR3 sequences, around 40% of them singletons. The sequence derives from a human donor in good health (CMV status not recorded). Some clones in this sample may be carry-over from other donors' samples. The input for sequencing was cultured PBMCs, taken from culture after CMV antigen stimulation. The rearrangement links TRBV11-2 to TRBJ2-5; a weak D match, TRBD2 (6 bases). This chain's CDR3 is CASSPRDPEETQYF. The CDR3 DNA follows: TGTGCCAGCAGCCCGCGGGACCCCGAAGAGACCCAGTACTTC.